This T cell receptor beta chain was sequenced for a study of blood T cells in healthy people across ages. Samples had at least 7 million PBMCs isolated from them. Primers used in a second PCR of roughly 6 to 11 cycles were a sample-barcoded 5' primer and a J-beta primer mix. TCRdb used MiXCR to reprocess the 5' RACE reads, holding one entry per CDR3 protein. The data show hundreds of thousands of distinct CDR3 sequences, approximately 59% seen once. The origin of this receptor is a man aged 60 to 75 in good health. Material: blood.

This CDR3 reads CSATGTGNFFYGYTF. DNA for the CDR3: TGCAGTGCAACCGGGACAGGAAATTTCTTCTATGGCTACACCTTC. The chain employs TRBV20-1 and TRBJ1-2; 8 bases line up with TRBD1. Germline loops: CDR1 DFQATT, CDR2 SNEGSKA (reference sequence). The CDR3 totals 15 residues. The V gene end was trimmed by 6 bases and the J gene end by 4 bases; junction bases not matched to a gene: 13.